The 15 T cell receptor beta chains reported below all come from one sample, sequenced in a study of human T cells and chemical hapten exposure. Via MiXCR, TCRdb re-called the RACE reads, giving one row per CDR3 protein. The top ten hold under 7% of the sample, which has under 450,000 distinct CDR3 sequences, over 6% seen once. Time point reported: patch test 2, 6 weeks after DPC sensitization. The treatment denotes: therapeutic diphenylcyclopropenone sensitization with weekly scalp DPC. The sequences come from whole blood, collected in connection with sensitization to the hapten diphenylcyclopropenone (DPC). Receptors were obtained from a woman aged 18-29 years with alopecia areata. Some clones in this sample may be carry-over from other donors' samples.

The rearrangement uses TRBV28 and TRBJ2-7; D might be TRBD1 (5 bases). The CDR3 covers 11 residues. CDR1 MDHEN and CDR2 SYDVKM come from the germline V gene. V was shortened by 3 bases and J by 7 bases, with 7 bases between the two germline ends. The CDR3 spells CASSFAGEQYF. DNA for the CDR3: TGTGCCAGCAGTTTCGCAGGGGAGCAGTACTTC.

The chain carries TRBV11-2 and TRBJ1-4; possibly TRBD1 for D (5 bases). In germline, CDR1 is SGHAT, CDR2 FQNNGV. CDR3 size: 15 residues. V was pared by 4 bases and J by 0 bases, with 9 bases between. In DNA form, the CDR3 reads TGTGCCAGCAGCTACATGACAGCAACTAATGAAAAACTGTTTTTT. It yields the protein CASSYMTATNEKLFF.

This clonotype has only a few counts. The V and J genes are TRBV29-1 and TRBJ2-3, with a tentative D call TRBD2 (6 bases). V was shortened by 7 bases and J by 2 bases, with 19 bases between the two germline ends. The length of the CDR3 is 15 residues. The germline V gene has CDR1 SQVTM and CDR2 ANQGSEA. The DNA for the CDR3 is TGCAGCGCCAACCCCCCTAGCGTACTCACAGATACGCAGTATTTT. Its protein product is CSANPPSVLTDTQYF.

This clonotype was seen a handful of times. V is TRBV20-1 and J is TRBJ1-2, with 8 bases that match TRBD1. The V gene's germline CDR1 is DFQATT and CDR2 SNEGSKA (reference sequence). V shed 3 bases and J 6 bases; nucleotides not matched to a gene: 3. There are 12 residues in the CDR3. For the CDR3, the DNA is TGCAGTGCTAGTTCAGGGGGCAATGGCTACACCTTC. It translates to CSASSGGNGYTF.

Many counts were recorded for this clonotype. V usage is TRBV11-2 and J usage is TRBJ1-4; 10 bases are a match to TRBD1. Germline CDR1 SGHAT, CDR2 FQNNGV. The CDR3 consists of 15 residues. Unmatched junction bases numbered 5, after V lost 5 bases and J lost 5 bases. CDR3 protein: CASSPSGQGNEKLFF. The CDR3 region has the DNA TGTGCCAGCAGCCCATCGGGACAGGGGAATGAAAAACTGTTTTTT. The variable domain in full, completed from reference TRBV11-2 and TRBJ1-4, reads EAGVAQSPRYKIIEKRQSVAFWCNPISGHATLYWYQQILGQGPKLLIQFQNNGVVDDSQLPKDRFSAERLKGVDSTLKIQPAKLEDSAVYLCASSPSGQGNEKLFFGSGTQLSVL.

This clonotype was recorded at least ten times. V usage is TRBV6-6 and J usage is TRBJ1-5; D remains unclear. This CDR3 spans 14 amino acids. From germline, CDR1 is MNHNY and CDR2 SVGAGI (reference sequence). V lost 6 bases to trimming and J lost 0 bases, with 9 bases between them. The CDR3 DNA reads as TGTGCCAGCAGCCCCAGCGATAGCAATCAGCCCCAGCATTTT. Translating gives CASSPSDSNQPQHF.

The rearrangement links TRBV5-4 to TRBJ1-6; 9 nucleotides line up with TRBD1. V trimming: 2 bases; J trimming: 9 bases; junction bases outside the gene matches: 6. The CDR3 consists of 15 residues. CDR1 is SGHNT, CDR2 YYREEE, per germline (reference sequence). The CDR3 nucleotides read TGTGCCAGCAGCTTTAACAGGGGGCTGGGTTCACCCCTCCACTTT. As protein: CASSFNRGLGSPLHF.

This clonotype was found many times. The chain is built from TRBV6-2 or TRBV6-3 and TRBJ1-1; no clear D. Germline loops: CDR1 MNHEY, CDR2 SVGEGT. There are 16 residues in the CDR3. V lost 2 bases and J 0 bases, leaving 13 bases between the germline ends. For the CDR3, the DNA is TGTGCCAGCAGTTACGGCACAGTTTTCATGAACACTGAAGCTTTCTTT. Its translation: CASSYGTVFMNTEAFF.

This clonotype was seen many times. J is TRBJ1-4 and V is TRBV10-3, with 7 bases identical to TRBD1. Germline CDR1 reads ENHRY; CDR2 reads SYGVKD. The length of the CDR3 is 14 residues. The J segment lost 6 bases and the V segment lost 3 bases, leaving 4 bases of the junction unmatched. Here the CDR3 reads CAISERQGDEKLFF. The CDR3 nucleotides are TGTGCCATCAGTGAAAGACAGGGCGATGAAAAACTGTTTTTT.

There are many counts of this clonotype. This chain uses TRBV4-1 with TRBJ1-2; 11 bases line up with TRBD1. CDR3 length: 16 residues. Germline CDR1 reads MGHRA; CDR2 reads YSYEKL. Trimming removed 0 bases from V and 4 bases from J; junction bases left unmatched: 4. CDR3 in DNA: TGCGCCAGCAGCCAAGATCCGGGGACAGGGGGCTATGGCTACACCTTC. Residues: CASSQDPGTGGYGYTF.

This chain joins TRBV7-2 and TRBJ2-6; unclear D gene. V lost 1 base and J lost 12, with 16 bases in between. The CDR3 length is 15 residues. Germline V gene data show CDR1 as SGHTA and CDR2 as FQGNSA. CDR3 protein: CASSLVTQVIGVLTF. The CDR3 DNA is TGTGCCAGCAGCTTAGTAACCCAGGTGATTGGCGTCCTGACTTTC. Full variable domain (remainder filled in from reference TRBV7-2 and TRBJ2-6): GAGVSQSPSNKVTEKGKDVELRCDPISGHTALYWYRQSLGQGLEFLIYFQGNSAPDKSGLPSDRFSAERTGGSVSTLTIQRTQQEDSAVYLCASSLVTQVIGVLTFGAGSRLTVL.

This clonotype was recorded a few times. The chain's CDR3 is CASSLGFASGGYQETQYF. CDR3 sequence (DNA): TGTGCCAGCAGCTTAGGTTTCGCTAGCGGGGGGTACCAAGAGACCCAGTACTTC. The chain recombines TRBV7-2 with TRBJ2-5; 11 bases are a match to TRBD2. The germline V gene encodes CDR1 SGHTA and CDR2 FQGNSA. The CDR3 has 18 residues. V lost 1 base to trimming and J lost 0 bases; unmatched junction nucleotides: 7. Based on the CDR3 plus reference TRBV7-2 and TRBJ2-5, the full variable domain is GAGVSQSPSNKVTEKGKDVELRCDPISGHTALYWYRQSLGQGLEFLIYFQGNSAPDKSGLPSDRFSAERTGGSVSTLTIQRTQQEDSAVYLCASSLGFASGGYQETQYFGPGTRLLVL.

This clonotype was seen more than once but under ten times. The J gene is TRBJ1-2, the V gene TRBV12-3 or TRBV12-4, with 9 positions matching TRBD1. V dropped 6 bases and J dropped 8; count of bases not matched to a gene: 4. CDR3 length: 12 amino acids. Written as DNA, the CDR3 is TGTGCCAGCAGCAGGACAGGGGAGGGCTACACCTTC. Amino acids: CASSRTGEGYTF.

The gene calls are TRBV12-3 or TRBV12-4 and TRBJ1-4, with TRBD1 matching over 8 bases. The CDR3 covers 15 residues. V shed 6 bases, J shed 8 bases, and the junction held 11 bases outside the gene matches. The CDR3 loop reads CASSSTTGGREKLFF. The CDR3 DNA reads TGTGCCAGCAGCTCGACAACAGGGGGTCGAGAAAAACTGTTTTTT.

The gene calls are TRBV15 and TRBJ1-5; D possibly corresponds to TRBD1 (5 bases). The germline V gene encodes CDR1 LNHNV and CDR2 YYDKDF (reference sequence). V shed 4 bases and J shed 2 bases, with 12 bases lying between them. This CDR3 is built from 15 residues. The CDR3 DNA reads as TGTGCCACCAGCATAGGAGGGGTTGGCAATCAGCCCCAGCATTTT. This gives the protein CATSIGGVGNQPQHF.